These T cell receptor beta chains were read from a single sample in a study of T cells in Graves' hyperthyroidism and ophthalmopathy. TCRdb reprocessed the multiplex PCR reads with MiXCR, giving one entry per CDR3 protein. The sample has around 440,000 distinct CDR3 sequences, around 14% seen once; the top ten hold approximately 7.5%. The specimen was blood. The receptor set was obtained from a woman aged 18 to 35 with Graves' hyperthyroidism. CDR3s include the opening cysteine and the closing phenylalanine or tryptophan.

TRBV19	TRBJ2-7	CASSWGLGYEQYF
TRBV2	TRBJ2-1	CASTPRENEQFF
TRBV11-3	TRBJ1-1	CASSLDWQMNTEAFF
TRBV7-9	TRBJ2-7	CASSPSGTVSEQYF
TRBV29-1	TRBJ1-2	CSVEESPWGNYGYTF
TRBV10-3	TRBJ2-7	CAASATSGKDEQYF
TRBV4-1	TRBJ1-5	CASSQREGNQPQHF
TRBV4-2	TRBJ1-2	CASSQDRGYTF
TRBV15	TRBJ1-1	CATSRVGGGNTEAFF
TRBV19	TRBJ1-2	CASSEKQAFTF
TRBV6-1	TRBJ2-1	CASSDYSGSSYNEQFF
TRBV19	TRBJ2-7	CASQSSSPPYEQYF
TRBV10-3	TRBJ2-2	CAISELGGTNTGELFF
TRBV20-1	TRBJ2-5	CSAKRTGVGETQYF
TRBV3-1	TRBJ2-5	CASSRTDETQYF
TRBV30	TRBJ2-1	CAWSVSGDVNEQFF
TRBV3-1	TRBJ2-1	CASSQVVYNEQFF
TRBV5-1	TRBJ2-1	CASSFGEGYSHEQFF
TRBV20-1	TRBJ2-7	CSARGPRVDEQYF
TRBV9	TRBJ1-4	CASSVEGGARWNEKLFF
TRBV20-1	TRBJ1-1	CSARAGHAGTEAFF
TRBV19	TRBJ1-2	CASSMAPLTGNYGYTF
TRBV29-1	TRBJ1-1	CSVAGHEAFF
TRBV28	TRBJ1-2	CASSFQGSGYGYTF
TRBV12-3/TRBV12-4	TRBJ2-3	CASPPSGNYWADTQYF
TRBV9	TRBJ2-3	CASSVATGPWDTQYF
TRBV2	TRBJ1-2	CASSDQGYYGYTF
TRBV6-1	TRBJ2-1	CASSLFPEQFF
TRBV27	TRBJ1-5	CASSRIPGGDQPQHF
TRBV4-1	TRBJ1-4	CASSQREGAREKLFF
TRBV7-2	TRBJ2-3	CASSSYLASGTDTQYF
TRBV18	TRBJ1-2	CASSPPMDPNYGYTF
TRBV20-1	TRBJ2-5	CSAPGLAVDRTQYF
TRBV12-5	TRBJ2-5	CASGLIQTGAETQYF
TRBV9	TRBJ2-3	CASSHGGVTTDTQYF
TRBV6-1	TRBJ2-1	CASTPTGASYNEQFF
TRBV29-1	TRBJ2-2	CSVVWLNTGELFF
TRBV5-1	TRBJ2-2	CASTGLAGATGELFF
TRBV6-2/TRBV6-3	TRBJ2-7	CASSYFNEQYF
TRBV6-1	TRBJ1-4	CASSPLGTSNEKLFF
TRBV25-1	TRBJ1-1	CASSKTGGGTEAFF
TRBV28	TRBJ2-1	CASKQRPSSYNEQFF
TRBV12-3/TRBV12-4	TRBJ1-3	CASLGGNTIYF
TRBV15	TRBJ2-5	CATSRGTDGFQETQYF
TRBV20-1	TRBJ2-1	CSARDRTQGGEQFF
TRBV13	TRBJ2-3	CASSSGETDTQYF
TRBV5-1	TRBJ2-2	CASSGGREGATGELFF
TRBV27	TRBJ1-2	CASSSFAPTGKGYGYTF
TRBV20-1	TRBJ2-1	CSGWGGGTLRGEQFF
TRBV30	TRBJ2-7	CAGTRGGYEQYF
TRBV7-2	TRBJ1-5	CASSFRGESNQPQHF
TRBV12-3/TRBV12-4	TRBJ1-5	CASSLGHTNQPQHF
TRBV11-2	TRBJ1-5	CASSAQGGPQHF
TRBV18	TRBJ2-3	CASSPDREHITDTQYF
TRBV9	TRBJ1-3	CASSAPRTGPGNTIYF
TRBV6-5	TRBJ2-7	CASSYSGQGPYEQYF
TRBV7-8	TRBJ2-1	CASISSEGVGEQFF
TRBV14	TRBJ2-5	CASTLSGRETQYF
TRBV5-8	TRBJ1-5	CASSLYLGTVRDQPQHF